This T cell receptor (beta chain) came from a study of breast tumors, draining lymph nodes, adjacent tissues. This clonotype appeared many times. Antigen: not known. Germline V gene lookup returns CDR1 LNHDA and CDR2 SQIVND (reference sequence). CDR3 size: 12 residues. V shed 9 bases and J shed 8 bases, with 16 bases lying between them. Whole-study results and caveats: Data fit most tumor T cells coming from lymph node, expanding in tumor. Luminal-like breast cancer showed significantly higher tumor–nontumor repertoire similarity than basal-like.

Axillary draining lymph nodes of breast cancer patients supplied the node samples. One entry per CDR3 protein, called by TCRdb with MiXCR from the multiplex PCR reads. The sample shows around 130,000 distinct CDR3 sequences, approximately 29% of them seen only once. The chain has TRBV19 and TRBJ1-2, with unresolved D. The sequence was obtained from a female donor with breast cancer. Some clones in this sample may be carry-over from other donors' samples. The sample consisted of axillary lymph node tissue. CDR3 loop: CASQSWSGGYTF. The CDR3 DNA is TGTGCCAGCCAAAGCTGGTCTGGAGGCTACACCTTC.